Shown below are 21 T cell receptor beta chains from a single sample sequenced in a study of blood T cell repertoires in COVID-19. Only in-frame clones appear in the TCRdb table, and some are missing; sequencing was by immunoSEQ multiplex PCR. The sample records a few hundred thousand clones, roughly 90% being singletons. Specimen: PBMCs or T cells enriched from blood (not recorded which). These receptors were taken from a woman aged 50 to 65 who had been exposed to COVID-19.

The V and J genes are TRBV2 and TRBJ2-5; 8 positions agree with TRBD2. J gave up 5 bases and V 4 bases, and 9 bases lay outside the gene matches. The CDR3 length is 15 residues. Germline V gives CDR1 SNHLY, CDR2 FYNNEI. CDR3 bases: TGTGCCAGCAGTGTCGTGGGACTAGGAGTTGAGACCCAGTACTTC. Translated, it gives CASSVVGLGVETQYF.

The chain combines TRBV20-1 with TRBJ1-2; tentative D call: TRBD1 (6 bases). Looked up from germline, CDR1 is DFQATT and CDR2 is SNEGSKA (reference sequence). V lost 3 bases and J lost 2, with 13 bases in between. This CDR3 comprises 14 residues. In DNA, the CDR3 is TGCAGTGCTAGTCCGGCAGGGGACAACTATGGCTACACCTTC. Its protein product is CSASPAGDNYGYTF.

This clone has only one observation. The chain joins TRBV6-1 to TRBJ2-7, with 9 positions matching TRBD1. The CDR3 totals 16 residues. V was clipped by 3 bases and J by 3 bases; unmatched bases: 9. Germline V lookup: CDR1 MNHNS, CDR2 SASEGT. The CDR3 sequence: CASSERSPGQGYEQYF. CDR3 bases: TGTGCCAGCAGTGAGCGATCCCCGGGACAGGGCTACGAGCAGTACTTC.

The V and J genes are TRBV14 and TRBJ2-5; 7 bases match TRBD1. Germline V CDR1 and CDR2: SGHDN, FVKESK. Trimming removed 5 bases from V and 1 base from J; junction bases left unmatched: 1. The CDR3 consists of 13 residues. The CDR3 is CASSWDSQETQYF. CDR3 DNA sequence: TGTGCCAGCAGCTGGGACAGCCAAGAGACCCAGTACTTC.

This clone has just one count. CDR3 amino acids: CASSQEGGWNNEQFF. For the CDR3, the DNA is TGCGCCAGCAGCCAAGAGGGGGGATGGAACAATGAGCAGTTCTTC. This chain connects TRBV4-1 to TRBJ2-1; D is possibly TRBD2 (6 bases). The germline V gene encodes CDR1 MGHRA and CDR2 YSYEKL. CDR3 length: 15 amino acids. Between the trimmed V and J ends, which lost 0 bases and 5 bases, there was a span of 11 bases.

This clone was counted a single time. The chain couples TRBV19 to TRBJ1-5; D is undetermined. V was pared by 6 bases and J by 15 bases, with 15 bases between. CDR1 is LNHDA, CDR2 SQIVND, per germline (reference sequence). The CDR3 length is 11 residues. This CDR3 is CASRPPRIRHF. CDR3 nucleotide sequence: TGTGCCAGTAGGCCCCCGCGAATCCGGCATTTT.

This chain joins TRBV30 and TRBJ2-7; a weak D match, TRBD1 (6 bases). The CDR3 spans 13 residues. The germline gives CDR1 GTSNPN, CDR2 SVGIG (reference sequence). Trimming took 5 bases from V and 3 from J, leaving 14 bases between them. The CDR3 coding sequence is TGTGCCTGGCAGAGGGACACTGACTACGAGCAGTACTTC. Residues: CAWQRDTDYEQYF.

V usage is TRBV28 and J usage is TRBJ2-7; a weak D match, TRBD1 (5 bases). Trimming shortened V by 2 bases and J by 0 bases, and 11 bases separated the two germline ends. Per the germline V gene, CDR1 is MDHEN and CDR2 is SYDVKM. The CDR3 is made up of 15 amino acids. The CDR3 protein is CASSLDLDSSYEQYF. CDR3 nucleotide sequence: TGTGCCAGCAGTTTAGATTTAGACAGCTCCTACGAGCAGTACTTC.

The chain employs TRBV3-1 (or the pseudogene TRBV3-2) and TRBJ2-5; 15 positions agree with TRBD2. This CDR3 spans 17 amino acids. Germline CDR1 and CDR2: LGHDT and YNNKEL (reference sequence). V shed 4 bases and J 5 bases; nucleotides not matched to a gene: 8. The DNA of the CDR3 is TGTGCCAGCAGCCTTCGGACTAGCGGGGGGGATGGGGAGACCCAGTACTTC. Encoded protein: CASSLRTSGGDGETQYF.

The genes are TRBV6-4 and TRBJ1-6, with D possibly TRBD1 on 6 matching bases. V was trimmed by 8 bases and J by 1 base, leaving 12 bases between them. The length of the CDR3 is 15 residues. Germline lookup yields CDR1 MRHNA and CDR2 SNTAGT. CDR3 sequence: CASAERGSYNSPLHF. CDR3 bases: TGTGCCAGCGCAGAGAGGGGGTCCTATAATTCACCCCTCCACTTT.

The chain joins TRBV5-1 to TRBJ1-6, with TRBD1 identical over 7 bases. Germline loops: CDR1 SGHRS, CDR2 YFSETQ. The CDR3 contains 18 residues. V lost 5 bases and J lost 5; bases outside the gene matches: 16. The CDR3 sequence is CASRAKGQAYGDNSPLHF. The CDR3 DNA sequence: TGCGCCAGCAGAGCTAAAGGACAGGCGTATGGTGATAATTCACCCCTCCACTTT.

As concerns this clone: In the same sample, other DNA sequences code for this CDR3. The V gene is TRBV9, the J gene TRBJ1-2; maybe TRBD1 (5 bases). The V gene lost 0 bases and the J gene lost 3 bases, with 9 bases spanning the gap. CDR3 length: 14 amino acids. Looked up from germline, CDR1 is SGDLS and CDR2 is YYNGEE. The CDR3 DNA reads TGTGCCAGCAGCGTAGGGGGCGGAGACTATGGCTACACCTTC. Translation gives CASSVGGGDYGYTF.

The gene calls are TRBV11-3 and TRBJ2-1, with TRBD1 matching over 8 bases. Germline loops: CDR1 SGHNT, CDR2 YENEEA. The ends lost 5 bases at V and 9 bases at J; junction bases unmatched: 6. This CDR3 contains 13 residues. CDR3 residues: CASSQGQVGEQFF. The CDR3, as DNA: TGTGCCAGCAGCCAGGGACAGGTCGGTGAGCAGTTCTTC. The full variable domain, its missing parts supplied by reference TRBV11-3 and TRBJ2-1, is EAGVVQSPRYKIIEKKQPVAFWCNPISGHNTLYWYLQNLGQGPELLIRYENEEAVDDSQLPKDRFSAERLKGVDSTLKIQPAELGDSAVYLCASSQGQVGEQFFGPGTRLTVL.

This chain connects TRBV30 to TRBJ1-1, with D unclear. The CDR3 has 13 amino acids. Trimming removed 2 bases from V and 11 bases from J, with 18 bases in between. CDR1 and CDR2 from the germline V gene are GTSNPN and SVGIG (reference sequence). As DNA, the CDR3 is TGTGCCTGGAGTATGCCCCTCCTTCCGGGGGCTTTCTTT. It yields the protein CAWSMPLLPGAFF.

This chain links TRBV5-4 with TRBJ2-5; D ambiguous. The V end lost 1 base, the J end lost 2 bases, and 9 bases lay between the germline ends. There are 14 residues in the CDR3. The germline CDR1 and CDR2 sequences are SGHNT and YYREEE (reference sequence). The CDR3 bases are TGTGCCAGCAGCTTGATGAACGGGCAAGAGACCCAGTACTTC. Its protein is CASSLMNGQETQYF.

The rearrangement uses TRBV5-5 and TRBJ2-3; the match to TRBD2 covers 9 bases. The CDR3 spans 15 residues. The V and J ends lost 4 bases and 4 bases, in that order; junction bases with no gene match: 7. Germline CDR1 and CDR2: SGHKS and YYEKEE (reference sequence). This CDR3 is CASSPKGGGADTQYF. The CDR3, as DNA: TGTGCCAGCAGCCCCAAGGGCGGGGGGGCAGATACGCAGTATTTT.

The V call is TRBV18, the J call TRBJ2-2; no definite D call. The V end lost 3 bases, the J end lost 0 bases, and 8 bases lay between the germline ends. CDR3 length equals 15 residues. Germline loops: CDR1 KGHSH, CDR2 LQKENI. Here the CDR3 reads CASSPLQTNTGELFF. CDR3 sequence (DNA): TGTGCCAGCTCACCTTTGCAGACGAACACCGGGGAGCTGTTTTTT.

The rearrangement uses TRBV28 and TRBJ1-1; D is undetermined. The germline V and J ends were trimmed by 1 base and 5 bases, with 8 bases remaining between them. The CDR3 is 13 amino acids. Germline V CDR1 and CDR2: MDHEN, SYDVKM. The CDR3: CASSLFIRTEAFF. The CDR3 coding sequence is TGTGCCAGCAGTTTATTTATCAGGACTGAAGCTTTCTTT.

The genes are TRBV18 and TRBJ2-7; 9 bases fit TRBD1. With V trimmed by 6 bases and J by 1 base, 7 bases remained unmatched. CDR1 and CDR2 from the germline V gene are KGHSH and LQKENI. This CDR3 has 15 residues. CDR3 in amino acids: CASSGQGIPSYEQYF. The CDR3 nucleotides read TGTGCCAGCTCGGGACAGGGTATCCCTTCCTACGAGCAGTACTTC.

As for this clone: The same CDR3 arises from other DNA sequences in this sample as well. The chain carries TRBV28 and TRBJ1-3, with D possibly being TRBD1 (5 bases). Germline CDR1 and CDR2: MDHEN and SYDVKM. This CDR3 has 14 residues. V shed 3 bases and J shed 1 base, with 7 bases lying between them. The CDR3 bases are TGTGCCAGCAGTTTTCAGGGATCTGGAAACACCATATATTTT. Protein sequence: CASSFQGSGNTIYF.

The J gene is TRBJ1-5, the V gene TRBV28, with a possible D match to TRBD1 (6 bases). Trimming removed 6 bases from V and 3 bases from J, with 15 bases in between. CDR3 length: 15 residues. The germline CDR1 and CDR2 sequences are MDHEN and SYDVKM. CDR3 region: CASRPTGSVNQPQHF. DNA for the CDR3: TGTGCCAGCAGGCCCACAGGGTCGGTCAATCAGCCCCAGCATTTT.